The T cell receptor (beta chain) under discussion was sequenced for a study of T cell changes during pregnancy in multiple sclerosis. CDR1 is MNHEY and CDR2 is SVGAGI in the germline V gene. There are 15 residues in the CDR3. About this clone itself: A read error may produce the germline difference seen at one junction end.

Clones were sequenced by immunoSEQ multiplex PCR, and TCRdb holds only the in-frame ones, with some missing. The data show more than 20,000 clones, roughly 92% seen once. The chain employs TRBV6-5 and TRBJ2-4, with 9 positions matching TRBD1. The material was CD4+ T cells from peripheral blood mononuclear cells, obtained after pregnancy. This receptor was taken from a female donor in good health, enrolled as a control in a pregnancy study. The CDR3 region is CASSYSGTGKNIQYF. The CDR3 coding sequence is TGTGCCAGCAGCTACTCCGGGACAGGGAAAAACATTCAGTACTTC.